This record looks at one TCR beta chain sequence and its context. Its cognate antigen is unknown. Assay: immunoSEQ multiplex PCR; the TCRdb copy retains only in-frame clones and omits some. The sample has roughly 120,000 clones; around nine tenths are singletons. The data were obtained in a study of cytomegalovirus exposure and HLA in healthy donors. Study summary: It was reported in a later analysis that the 120 validation repertoires used the same platform as the roughly 700 first-cohort repertoires.

The germline V gene encodes CDR1 GTSNPN and CDR2 SVGIG (reference sequence). V was trimmed by 5 bases and J by 0 bases, leaving 18 bases between them. This CDR3 comprises 16 residues. Findings of the study overall: A list of 150 or so TCR beta chains associated with cytomegalovirus was given. Among the CMV-associated chains, three were confirmed in vitro as specific for CMV antigens. Cytomegalovirus status was reportedly diagnosed by the classifier with high specificity and sensitivity.

This clonotype was obtained from a woman under 30 in good health and CMV-seropositive. The sequencing sample was made of PBMCs. The genes are TRBV30 and TRBJ2-3; TRBD2 is a possible D gene (5 bases). The CDR3 DNA reads TGTGCCTGGTATTATCCGGGATCAATAAGCACAGATACGCAGTATTTT. Translating it yields CAWYYPGSISTDTQYF.